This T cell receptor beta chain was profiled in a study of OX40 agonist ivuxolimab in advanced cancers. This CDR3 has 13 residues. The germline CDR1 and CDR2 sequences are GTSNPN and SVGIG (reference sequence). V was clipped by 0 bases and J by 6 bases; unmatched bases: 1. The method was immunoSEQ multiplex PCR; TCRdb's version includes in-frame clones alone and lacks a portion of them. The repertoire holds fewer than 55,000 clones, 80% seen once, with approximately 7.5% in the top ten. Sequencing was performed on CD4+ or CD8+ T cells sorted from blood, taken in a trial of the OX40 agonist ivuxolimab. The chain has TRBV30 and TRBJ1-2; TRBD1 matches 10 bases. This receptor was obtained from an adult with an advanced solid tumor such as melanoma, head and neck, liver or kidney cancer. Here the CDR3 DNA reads TGTGCCTGGAGTGTGGGACAGGGGAATGGCTACACCTTC. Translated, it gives CAWSVGQGNGYTF.